The subject of this entry is one T cell receptor (beta chain). The sample comes from a study of blood T cell repertoires in COVID-19. Germline assignment: CDR1 MGHRA and CDR2 YSYEKL. Trimming pared 2 bases from V and 2 bases from J, leaving 24 bases between. The CDR3 covers 19 residues. Libraries were prepared by immunoSEQ multiplex PCR; TCRdb keeps only in-frame clonotypes and omits some of them. The sample lists about 170,000 clones; approximately 79% were seen once. The J gene is TRBJ2-5, the V gene TRBV4-1; possible D gene TRBD2, 7 bases. The sequence was collected from a woman aged 70-85 years in a cohort exposed to, infected with or recovered from COVID-19 (not recorded which). Input material: PBMCs or T cells enriched from blood (not recorded which). CDR3 sequence reads: CASSQTLRGAGMQQETQYF. CDR3 coding DNA: TGCGCCAGCAGCCAAACCCTCCGGGGGGCGGGTATGCAACAAGAGACCCAGTACTTC.